These 28 T cell receptor beta chains originate from one sample sequenced in a study of T cell responses to AZD1222 COVID-19 vaccine. Profiling relied on immunoSEQ multiplex PCR, and the TCRdb table lists in-frame clones only, not all of them. This table holds just under 85,000 clones, roughly nine tenths found once. Sequences were derived from peripheral blood, sampled on day 0 of AZD1222 vaccination. The receptors originated from an adult in good health.

The V call is TRBV3-1 (or the pseudogene TRBV3-2), the J call TRBJ1-6, with TRBD1 matching 9 bases. CDR3 length: 14 residues. Per the germline V gene, CDR1 is LGHDT and CDR2 is YNNKEL (reference sequence). V shed 6 bases, J shed 7 bases, and the junction held 4 bases outside the gene matches. The CDR3 loop is CASRTGQGNSPLHF. The CDR3 DNA reads as TGTGCCAGCAGGACAGGACAGGGGAATTCACCCCTCCACTTT.

J is TRBJ1-1 and V is TRBV7-3; TRBD1 agrees at 7 bases. This CDR3 contains 13 residues. Germline V lookup: CDR1 SGHTA, CDR2 FQGTGA. The trim removed 6 bases at V and 4 bases at J, leaving 5 bases unmatched. The CDR3 DNA reads as TGTGCCAGCAGTTTGGACAGGACCACTGAAGCTTTCTTT. Translating it yields CASSLDRTTEAFF.

The chain joins TRBV18 to TRBJ2-3; no definite D call. The CDR3 length is 13 residues. V lost 2 bases and J lost 3, with 6 bases in between. Germline-derived CDR1 and CDR2 are KGHSH and LQKENI. CDR3 in DNA: TGTGCCAGCTCACCAGCTTTAACAGATACGCAGTATTTT. Translation: CASSPALTDTQYF. The complete variable domain, with remaining parts taken from reference TRBV18 and TRBJ2-3, reads NAGVMQNPRHLVRRRGQEARLRCSPMKGHSHVYWYRQLPEEGLKFMVYLQKENIIDESGMPKERFSAEFPKEGPSILRIQQVVRGDSAAYFCASSPALTDTQYFGPGTRLTVL.

V and J are TRBV21-1 and TRBJ1-5. TRBV21-1 is a known pseudogene. The CDR3 extends over 14 amino acids. CDR3 bases: TGTGCCAGCAGCTACCGGGACCGAAATCAGCCCCAGCATTTT. Encoded protein: CASSYRDRNQPQHF.

V and J are TRBV28 and TRBJ1-2; no clear D gene. There are 13 residues in the CDR3. Germline V gene lookup returns CDR1 MDHEN and CDR2 SYDVKM. The V and J ends lost 2 bases and 8 bases respectively, with 12 bases between them. DNA for the CDR3: TGTGCCAGCAGTTTACCCCACCTAGACGGCTACACCTTC. Translating gives CASSLPHLDGYTF.

This chain joins TRBV15 and TRBJ2-1; TRBD1 matches at 9 bases. Germline V lookup: CDR1 LNHNV, CDR2 YYDKDF (reference sequence). Trimming took 0 bases from V and 7 from J; bases not matched to a gene: 4. This CDR3 comprises 15 residues. The CDR3 here is CATSREQGASNEQFF. In DNA form, the CDR3 reads TGTGCCACCAGCAGAGAACAGGGGGCGAGTAATGAGCAGTTCTTC. Together with reference TRBV15 and TRBJ2-1, the CDR3 gives the full variable domain: DAMVIQNPRYQVTQFGKPVTLSCSQTLNHNVMYWYQQKSSQAPKLLFHYYDKDFNNEADTPDNFQSRRPNTSFCFLDIRSPGLGDTAMYLCATSREQGASNEQFFGPGTRLTVL.

The chain combines TRBV9 with TRBJ2-7; 9 nucleotides align to TRBD2. V shed 0 bases, J shed 3 bases, and the junction held 4 bases outside the gene matches. The CDR3 length is 15 residues. Germline V gene sequence: CDR1 SGDLS, CDR2 YYNGEE. The CDR3 here is CASSVGASGDYEQYF. DNA of the CDR3: TGTGCCAGCAGCGTAGGAGCTAGCGGGGACTACGAGCAGTACTTC.

The chain couples TRBV19 to TRBJ1-1; D is perhaps TRBD1 (5 bases). The CDR3 extends over 16 amino acids. Germline CDR1 is LNHDA and CDR2 is SQIVND (reference sequence). V was clipped by 5 bases and J by 1 base, with 17 bases between them. This CDR3 reads CASSPPPGGGNTEAFF. CDR3 in DNA: TGTGCCAGTAGTCCCCCCCCCGGGGGGGGGAACACTGAAGCTTTCTTT.

The chain is built from TRBV19 and TRBJ2-3; D perhaps matches TRBD1 (6 bases). Germline-derived CDR1 and CDR2 are LNHDA and SQIVND (reference sequence). The V and J ends lost 6 bases and 2 bases respectively, with 12 bases between them. The CDR3 totals 14 residues. The CDR3 sequence is CASSGRGLTDTQYF. The CDR3 region has the DNA TGTGCCAGTAGCGGCAGGGGCCTCACAGATACGCAGTATTTT.

The chain links TRBV4-2 to TRBJ1-2; 9 nucleotides agree with TRBD1. V lost 4 bases and J lost 4; bases outside the gene matches: 10. CDR1 is LGHNA, CDR2 YNFKEQ, per germline. CDR3 length: 16 amino acids. The CDR3 sequence: CASSPGDREGLYGYTF. The DNA of the CDR3 is TGTGCCAGCAGCCCTGGGGACAGGGAGGGCCTCTATGGCTACACCTTC.

The rearrangement links TRBV14 to TRBJ1-2; D remains ambiguous. Germline-derived CDR1 and CDR2 are SGHDN and FVKESK. Trimming stripped 4 bases from V and 9 bases from J, with 24 bases between. The CDR3 length is 16 residues. The CDR3 spells CASSLTGRGGVLSYTF. In nucleotides, the CDR3 is TGTGCCAGCAGCCTCACCGGACGGGGTGGTGTACTAAGCTACACCTTC.

The chain combines TRBV28 with TRBJ1-4, with 11 bases identical to TRBD1. The CDR3 loop spans 15 amino acids. Trimming cost V 6 bases and J 8 bases; bases outside gene matches: 8. CDR1 is MDHEN, CDR2 SYDVKM, per germline. The CDR3 coding sequence is TGTGCCAGCAGCCCATGGGGACAGGGGGTAGAAAAACTGTTTTTT. It translates to CASSPWGQGVEKLFF.

V and J are TRBV5-1 and TRBJ1-2; maybe TRBD1 (5 bases). This CDR3 is 13 amino acids long. V lost 0 bases and J 8 bases, leaving 11 bases between the germline ends. The germline V gene has CDR1 SGHRS and CDR2 YFSETQ. The CDR3 loop reads CASSLAQGEGYTF. For the CDR3, the DNA is TGCGCCAGCAGCTTGGCCCAGGGCGAAGGCTACACCTTC.

The J gene is TRBJ1-1, the V gene TRBV5-5; no reliable D call. The CDR3 is 14 residues long. CDR1 and CDR2 from the germline V gene are SGHKS and YYEKEE (reference sequence). V was shortened by 2 bases and J by 1 base, with 9 bases between the two germline ends. This chain's CDR3 is CASSFFPGNTEAFF. For the CDR3, the DNA is TGTGCCAGCAGCTTTTTTCCAGGGAACACTGAAGCTTTCTTT.

This clone was counted only a few times. This chain uses TRBV3-1 (or the pseudogene TRBV3-2) with TRBJ1-6, with a tentative D call TRBD1 (5 bases). Trimming removed 1 base at V and 6 bases at J, with 16 bases between. The germline CDR1 and CDR2 sequences are LGHDT and YNNKEL (reference sequence). This CDR3 has 17 amino acids. The CDR3 bases are TGTGCCAGCAGCCAAGTCCAGGGCATTTCCCGTAATTCACCCCTCCACTTT. Its translation: CASSQVQGISRNSPLHF.

The chain recombines TRBV28 with TRBJ1-5; tentatively, D is TRBD1 (6 bases). This CDR3 is 14 amino acids long. Germline-derived CDR1 and CDR2 are MDHEN and SYDVKM. Trimming took off 4 bases at V and 2 bases at J, with 9 bases between the two ends. The CDR3 coding sequence is TGTGCCAGCAGTTCGACAGGCGGCAATCAGCCCCAGCATTTT. This codes for CASSSTGGNQPQHF.

The V call is TRBV10-2, the J call TRBJ1-5; 7 positions match TRBD1. V gave up 4 bases and J gave up 6 bases; unmatched junction bases: 9. The CDR3 covers 15 residues. The germline gives CDR1 WSHSY, CDR2 SAAADI. DNA of the CDR3: TGCGCCAGCAGTGGGAACAGGGGCGGGGGTCAGCCCCAGCATTTT. This translates into CASSGNRGGGQPQHF.

In DNA, the CDR3 is TGTGCCAGCAGTGAACAAGGGGGCGCTTACAATGAGCAGTTCTTC. Its translation is CASSEQGGAYNEQFF. The rearrangement joins TRBV6-1 to TRBJ2-1, with 7 bases lining up with TRBD1. With V trimmed by 2 bases and J by 4 bases, 5 bases remained unmatched. Germline CDR1 reads MNHNS; CDR2 reads SASEGT. The CDR3 is 15 amino acids.

The chain uses TRBV7-2 and TRBJ1-4; a weak D match, TRBD1 (5 bases). This CDR3 contains 15 residues. Deletions cut 3 bases from V and 5 bases from J, with 13 bases between. Germline values: CDR1 SGHTA, CDR2 FQGNSA. The CDR3 sequence is CASSFGGSGNEKLFF. Here the CDR3 DNA reads TGTGCCAGCAGCTTCGGGGGATCAGGAAATGAAAAACTGTTTTTT.

V usage is TRBV27 and J usage is TRBJ2-3; 7 positions agree with TRBD2. The CDR3 extends over 16 amino acids. V lost 5 bases, J lost 2 bases, and 10 bases stayed unmatched. CDR1 and CDR2 from the germline V gene are MNHEY and SMNVEV (reference sequence). The CDR3 loop reads CASSPRLAAITDTQYF. CDR3 in DNA: TGTGCCAGCAGTCCCCGACTAGCAGCAATCACAGATACGCAGTATTTT.

Written as DNA, the CDR3 is TGTGCCACCAGTGATCCCGGGACAGCGCATCAAGGCTACACCTTC. It specifies CATSDPGTAHQGYTF. The rearrangement uses TRBV24-1 and TRBJ1-2; 7 bases are shared with TRBD1. Germline values: CDR1 KGHDR, CDR2 SFDVKD. The CDR3 extends over 15 amino acids. J was trimmed by 8 bases and V by 3 bases; bases with no gene match: 11.

The chain combines TRBV5-1 with TRBJ1-2, with D unresolved. Germline-derived CDR1 and CDR2 are SGHRS and YFSETQ. With 0 bases removed from V and 2 bases from J, the gap between germline ends came to 5 bases. The CDR3 is 13 amino acids. CDR3 loop: CASSLGVNYGYTF. In DNA, the CDR3 is TGCGCCAGCAGCTTGGGGGTCAACTATGGCTACACCTTC.

The chain links TRBV19 to TRBJ1-1; TRBD1 agrees at 8 bases. CDR3 length: 15 residues. With 5 bases clipped from V and 5 bases from J, the junction kept 10 bases outside the gene matches. Per the germline V gene, CDR1 is LNHDA and CDR2 is SQIVND (reference sequence). This CDR3 reads CASSFSTGAGTEAFF. The DNA of the CDR3 is TGTGCCAGTAGTTTCTCGACAGGGGCGGGGACTGAAGCTTTCTTT. The full variable domain, with the rest looked up from reference TRBV19 and TRBJ1-1, is DGGITQSPKYLFRKEGQNVTLSCEQNLNHDAMYWYRQDPGQGLRLIYYSQIVNDFQKGDIAEGYSVSREKKESFPLTVTSAQKNPTAFYLCASSFSTGAGTEAFFGQGTRLTVV.

The rearrangement joins TRBV29-1 to TRBJ1-1; TRBD1 matches 7 bases. The ends lost 6 bases at V and 4 bases at J; junction bases unmatched: 8. The germline CDR1 and CDR2 sequences are SQVTM and ANQGSEA. The CDR3 length is 13 residues. In DNA, the CDR3 is TGCAGCGTAAACTCTCCAGGGGGCACTGAAGCTTTCTTT. It is translated as CSVNSPGGTEAFF.

This clone was picked up one time. The chain links TRBV11-2 to TRBJ1-2; D call uncertain. V dropped 3 bases and J dropped 0 bases, with 11 bases sitting between them. Germline values: CDR1 SGHAT, CDR2 FQNNGV. The CDR3 extends over 15 amino acids. This CDR3 reads CASSLESGANYGYTF. The CDR3 DNA follows: TGTGCCAGCAGCTTGGAATCTGGTGCTAACTATGGCTACACCTTC.

The chain links TRBV11-2 to TRBJ2-1; 7 nucleotides match TRBD1. There are 14 residues in the CDR3. Germline values: CDR1 SGHAT, CDR2 FQNNGV. Losses at the gene ends were 4 bases for V and 6 bases for J; bases not matched to a gene: 6. The CDR3 coding sequence is TGTGCCAGCAGCTCGGTCAGGGGGATCAATGAGCAGTTCTTC. Residues: CASSSVRGINEQFF. Full variable domain (remainder filled in from reference TRBV11-2 and TRBJ2-1): EAGVAQSPRYKIIEKRQSVAFWCNPISGHATLYWYQQILGQGPKLLIQFQNNGVVDDSQLPKDRFSAERLKGVDSTLKIQPAKLEDSAVYLCASSSVRGINEQFFGPGTRLTVL.

The V call is TRBV28, the J call TRBJ1-5; D is perhaps TRBD1 (6 bases). The CDR3 sequence is 15 residues long. Trimming stripped 5 bases from V and 4 bases from J, with 15 bases between. The germline gives CDR1 MDHEN, CDR2 SYDVKM. CDR3 sequence: CASSQGPFRNQPQHF. The CDR3 nucleotides are TGTGCCAGCAGTCAGGGGCCCTTTCGTAATCAGCCCCAGCATTTT.

This chain connects TRBV29-1 to TRBJ1-2, with D tentatively TRBD1 (6 bases). Germline V gene sequence: CDR1 SQVTM, CDR2 ANQGSEA. V shed 6 bases and J shed 1 base, with 15 bases lying between them. CDR3 length: 14 amino acids. In DNA form, the CDR3 reads TGCAGCGTCCCCAGGGGAGGTGGTAACTATGGCTACACCTTC. Translation gives CSVPRGGGNYGYTF.